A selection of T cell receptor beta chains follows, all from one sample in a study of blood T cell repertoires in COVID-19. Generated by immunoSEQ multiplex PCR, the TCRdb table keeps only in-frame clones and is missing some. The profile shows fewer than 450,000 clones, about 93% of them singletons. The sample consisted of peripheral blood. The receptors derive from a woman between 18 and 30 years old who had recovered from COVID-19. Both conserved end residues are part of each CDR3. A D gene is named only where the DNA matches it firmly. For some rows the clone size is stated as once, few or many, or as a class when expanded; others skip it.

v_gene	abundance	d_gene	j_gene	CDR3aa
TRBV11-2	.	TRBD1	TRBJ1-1	CASSPTGGGTEAFF
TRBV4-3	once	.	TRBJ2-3	CASSQVGGVVDTQYF
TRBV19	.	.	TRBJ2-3	CASSKRGDSPPDTQYF
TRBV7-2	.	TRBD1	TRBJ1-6	CASSPGTVNSPLHF
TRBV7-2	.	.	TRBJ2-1	CASSPTGNSYNEQFF
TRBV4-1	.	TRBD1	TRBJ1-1	CASSQAGQGLTEAFF
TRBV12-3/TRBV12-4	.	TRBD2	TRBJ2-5	CASRLAGDKTQYF
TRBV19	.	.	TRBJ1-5	CASSKRGIYQPQHF
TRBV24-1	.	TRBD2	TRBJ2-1	CATSEPSGRGSYNEQFF
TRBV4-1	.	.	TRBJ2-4	CASSKDNGSGRNIQYF
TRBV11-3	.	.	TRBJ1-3	CASSLDLAYSGNTIYF
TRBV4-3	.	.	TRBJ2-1	CASSQELTGSSYNEQFF
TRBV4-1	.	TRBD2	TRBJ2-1	CASSQAPGLAGGTYNEQFF
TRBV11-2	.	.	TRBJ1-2	CASSWGPADNYGYTF
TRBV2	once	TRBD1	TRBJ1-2	CASSERQGGLGYTF
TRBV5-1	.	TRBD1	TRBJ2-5	CASSFPPGGRQETQYF
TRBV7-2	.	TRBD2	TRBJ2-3	CASRVGLEGDTQYF
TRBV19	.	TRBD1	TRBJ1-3	CASSMGTAYTIYF
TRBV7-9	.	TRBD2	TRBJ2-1	CASSLEAGTSRIYNEQFF
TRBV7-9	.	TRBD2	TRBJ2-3	CASSSTSGLTDTQYF
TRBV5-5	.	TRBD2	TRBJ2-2	CASSSGGPRLTGELFF
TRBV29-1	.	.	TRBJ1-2	CSVGGGSGLMGYTF
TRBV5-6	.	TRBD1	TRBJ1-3	CASSQGTGGAWGNTIYF
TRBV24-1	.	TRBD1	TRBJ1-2	CATSDEQGARGYTF
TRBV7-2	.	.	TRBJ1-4	CASSIDRWGNEKLFF
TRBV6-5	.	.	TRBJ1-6	CASSWLGQLGVSPLHF
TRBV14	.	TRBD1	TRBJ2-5	CASSPTGVRETQYF
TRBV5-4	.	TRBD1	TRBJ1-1	CASSPGTGNTEAFF
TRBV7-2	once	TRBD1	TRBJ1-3	CASSLDSGQTSSDTIYF
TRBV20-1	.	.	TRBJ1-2	CSARNSYGYTF
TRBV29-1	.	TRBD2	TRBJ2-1	CSAGTSRYEQFF
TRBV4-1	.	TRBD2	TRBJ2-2	CASRGPGGTGELFF
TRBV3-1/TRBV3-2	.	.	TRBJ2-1	CASSQTRGLTYNEQFF
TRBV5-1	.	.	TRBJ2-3	CASSLDRASTDTQYF
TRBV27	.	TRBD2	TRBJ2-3	CASSSGLAGGSYTDTQYF
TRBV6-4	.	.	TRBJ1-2	CASSDLWVWGGNYGYTF
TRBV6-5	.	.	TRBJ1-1	CASNRDLATEAFF
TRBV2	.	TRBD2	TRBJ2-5	CASSASGILKTQYF
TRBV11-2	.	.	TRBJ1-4	CASSLRGTGEKLFF
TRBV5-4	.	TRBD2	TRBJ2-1	CASSLGGRVVYNEQFF
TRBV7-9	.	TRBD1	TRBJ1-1	CASSWDRQAFF
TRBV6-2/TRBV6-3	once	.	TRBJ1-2	CASSRERISGYTF
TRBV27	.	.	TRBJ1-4	CASSFFGQGYEKLFF
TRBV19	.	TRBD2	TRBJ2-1	CASSIILAGLHEQFF
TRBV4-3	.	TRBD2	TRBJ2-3	CASSQEREVLDTQYF
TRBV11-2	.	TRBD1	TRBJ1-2	CASSPSGGDRLYTF
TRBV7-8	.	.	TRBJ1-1	CASSSGPARSEAFF
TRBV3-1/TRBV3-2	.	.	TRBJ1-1	CASSQALGGNTEAFF
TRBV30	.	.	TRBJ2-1	CAWSAGRDNEQFF
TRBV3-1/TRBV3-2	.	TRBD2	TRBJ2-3	CASSETSGSTDTQYF
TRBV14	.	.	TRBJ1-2	CASSQFIPGVAYGYTF
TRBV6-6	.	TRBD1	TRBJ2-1	CASRRTGTGSSYNEQFF
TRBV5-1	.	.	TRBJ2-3	CARGARSTDTQYF